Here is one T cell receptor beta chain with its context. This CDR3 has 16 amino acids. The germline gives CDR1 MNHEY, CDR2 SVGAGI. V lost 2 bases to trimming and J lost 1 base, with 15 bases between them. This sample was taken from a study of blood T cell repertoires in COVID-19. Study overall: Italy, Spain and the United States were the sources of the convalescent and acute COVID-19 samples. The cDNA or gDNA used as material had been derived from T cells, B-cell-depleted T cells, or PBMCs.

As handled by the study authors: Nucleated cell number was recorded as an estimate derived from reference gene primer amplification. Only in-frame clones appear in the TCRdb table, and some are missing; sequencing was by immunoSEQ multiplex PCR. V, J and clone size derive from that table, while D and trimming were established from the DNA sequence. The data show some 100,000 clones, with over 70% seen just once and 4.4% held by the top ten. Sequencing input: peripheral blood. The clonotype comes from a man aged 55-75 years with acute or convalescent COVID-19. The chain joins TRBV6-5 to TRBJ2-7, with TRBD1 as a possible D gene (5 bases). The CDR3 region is CASSYARQSISYEQYF. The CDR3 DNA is TGTGCCAGCAGTTACGCCAGACAGAGTATTTCCTACGAGCAGTACTTC.